This is a list of T cell receptor beta chains from one sample in a study of T-cell reconstitution after alpha-beta-depleted transplantation in children. TCRdb reprocessed the PCR reads via MiXCR and lists one record per CDR3 protein. The sample records fewer than 550,000 distinct CDR3 sequences, 15% to 20% being singletons. Sequenced here: PBMCs, mostly from graft donor cells, sampled 360 days after TCRalphabeta/CD19-depleted stem cell transplant. These receptors came from a boy under two years old who had a stem cell transplant for Wiskott-Aldrich syndrome, so the T cells may come from the graft donor. Each CDR3 is given with its conserved first and last residue. Fields, in order: D gene, V gene, J gene, clone size, CDR3 protein, CDR3 DNA. D genes are given only for firm matches. Part of the rows lack a size; the others show once, few, many or a class for expanded clones.

>-|TRBV20-1|TRBJ2-2|many
CSARGRGYNTGELFF
TGCAGTGCTAGGGGCAGAGGCTACAACACCGGGGAGCTGTTTTTT
>-|TRBV24-1|TRBJ1-5|many
CATSDGKHIGHDNQPQHF
TGTGCCACCAGTGATGGGAAACACATAGGACATGATAATCAGCCCCAGCATTTT
>-|TRBV7-6|TRBJ1-6|-
CASSLGSGHRSPLHF
TGTGCCAGCAGCTTAGGGTCGGGACATCGGTCACCCCTCCACTTT
>-|TRBV12-3/TRBV12-4|TRBJ2-7|-
CASRSGGDRVYEQYF
TGTGCCAGCAGATCCGGAGGGGACCGTGTCTACGAGCAGTACTTC
>-|TRBV6-5|TRBJ2-1|many
CASSYKGDEQFF
TGTGCCAGCAGTTACAAGGGTGATGAGCAGTTCTTC
>-|TRBV15|TRBJ2-2|-
CATSREQLVAGELFF
TGTGCCACCAGCAGAGAACAACTAGTAGCCGGGGAGCTGTTTTTT
>-|TRBV20-1|TRBJ2-5|-
CSARGPPQETQYF
TGCAGTGCTAGGGGACCCCCTCAAGAGACCCAGTACTTC
>-|TRBV20-1|TRBJ2-1|-
CSARDLTSFYNEQFF
TGCAGTGCTAGAGATTTAACTAGCTTCTACAATGAGCAGTTCTTC
>-|TRBV5-1|TRBJ2-2|few
CASRREPNIGGELFF
TGCGCCAGCAGAAGGGAGCCTAACATAGGCGGGGAGCTGTTTTTT
>-|TRBV14|TRBJ2-5|-
CASSLTQRGQETQYF
TGTGCCAGCAGCCTTACCCAGCGAGGCCAAGAGACCCAGTACTTC
>-|TRBV6-5|TRBJ2-5|few
CASSYPKKSLYQETQYF
TGTGCCAGCAGTTACCCGAAAAAATCGCTCTACCAAGAGACCCAGTACTTC
>-|TRBV4-1|TRBJ2-2|-
CATGRGGAGELFF
TGCGCCACCGGCCGTGGGGGCGCCGGGGAGCTGTTTTTT
>TRBD1|TRBV7-2|TRBJ2-7|-
CASSSGGWSYEQYF
TGTGCCAGCAGCTCAGGGGGCTGGTCCTACGAGCAGTACTTC
>-|TRBV12-3/TRBV12-4|TRBJ2-7|few
CASSFKGQLYEQYF
TGTGCCAGCAGTTTTAAGGGGCAACTCTACGAGCAGTACTTC
>-|TRBV19|TRBJ2-6|-
CASSQHWGEASSGANVLTF
TGTGCCAGTAGCCAGCATTGGGGGGAGGCTAGCTCTGGGGCCAACGTCCTGACTTTC
>TRBD1|TRBV5-1|TRBJ1-1|-
CASSWGQGAGSAEAFF
TGCGCCAGCAGCTGGGGACAGGGGGCAGGTAGTGCTGAAGCTTTCTTT
>TRBD1|TRBV5-1|TRBJ2-4|few
CASSPGQENIQYF
TGCGCCAGCAGCCCGGGACAGGAAAACATTCAGTACTTC
>TRBD2|TRBV6-2/TRBV6-3|TRBJ2-7|-
CASSSLLAGTEQYF
TGTGCCAGCAGTTCACTACTAGCGGGTACCGAGCAGTACTTC
>TRBD2|TRBV27|TRBJ2-5|-
CASSALAGGKTQYF
TGTGCCAGCAGTGCGCTAGCGGGAGGCAAGACCCAGTACTTC
>TRBD1|TRBV18|TRBJ2-1|-
CASSPSVGQGVNEQFF
TGTGCCAGCTCACCTTCCGTGGGACAGGGGGTGAATGAGCAGTTCTTC
>TRBD1|TRBV12-3/TRBV12-4|TRBJ2-7|-
CASSLAGGQGAGEQYF
TGTGCCAGCAGTTTAGCGGGAGGACAGGGGGCGGGGGAGCAGTACTTC
>-|TRBV3-1|TRBJ2-3|many
CASSQGTDTQYF
TGTGCCAGCAGCCAAGGTACAGATACGCAGTATTTT
>TRBD2|TRBV11-2|TRBJ2-3|few
CASRPRSRLAGGTDTQYF
TGTGCCAGCAGACCCCGAAGTAGACTAGCGGGAGGGACAGATACGCAGTATTTT
>-|TRBV7-9|TRBJ2-6|-
CASSLPQSSGANVLTF
TGTGCCAGCAGCTTACCCCAGAGCTCTGGGGCCAACGTCCTGACTTTC